This T cell receptor beta chain is from a study of cytomegalovirus exposure and HLA in healthy donors. Researchers ran the PCR with 60 Vbeta and 13 Jbeta primers. Produced via immunoSEQ multiplex PCR; TCRdb's table is partial and in-frame only. The sample lists roughly 200,000 clones; 80% were seen once. General observations from the study: Associated with cytomegalovirus, according to the listing, were around 170 TCR beta chains. In an earlier analysis, in 620 or so donors, most V segments appeared productive either ~90% or ~30% of the time.

Concerning this clone itself: Its antigen is as yet unknown.

The germline gives CDR1 SEHNR, CDR2 FQNEAQ (reference sequence). The junction had 3 bases not matched to a gene; V was cut back by 2 bases and J by 7 bases. The CDR3 is made up of 16 amino acids. V is TRBV7-9 and J is TRBJ2-1, with TRBD2 identical over 15 bases. The source is a boy younger than 18 in good health and CMV-seronegative. The sample comprised PBMCs. The CDR3 loop is CASSLSGLAGGNEQFF. The DNA of the CDR3 is TGTGCCAGCAGCTTATCGGGACTAGCGGGGGGTAATGAGCAGTTCTTC.